The clone carrying this TCR beta chain was counted at least ten times. This entry comes from a study of molecular identifiers for immune sequencing clone quantification. V gave up 0 bases and J gave up 0 bases; unmatched junction bases: 2. Germline V lookup: CDR1 MNHEY, CDR2 SMNVEV (reference sequence). This CDR3 comprises 15 residues. MiXCR was run by TCRdb on the PCR reads, yielding one entry per CDR3 protein. This sample has 600,000 to 650,000 distinct CDR3 sequences, with 15% to 20% found just once. The sequence was obtained from a human donor in good health. Some libraries in this study had Jurkat cell RNA spiked in. The sequencing sample was made of naive CD8+ T cells from blood, with Jurkat cell RNA spiked in. The subset: FACS-sorted CD8+CD4-CCR7+CD45RA+ naive T cells. The chain joins TRBV27 to TRBJ2-7, with 7 bases identical to TRBD2. CDR3 nucleotides: TGTGCCAGCAGTTTATCGCCTAGCGGCTCCTACGAGCAGTACTTC. Its translation is CASSLSPSGSYEQYF.